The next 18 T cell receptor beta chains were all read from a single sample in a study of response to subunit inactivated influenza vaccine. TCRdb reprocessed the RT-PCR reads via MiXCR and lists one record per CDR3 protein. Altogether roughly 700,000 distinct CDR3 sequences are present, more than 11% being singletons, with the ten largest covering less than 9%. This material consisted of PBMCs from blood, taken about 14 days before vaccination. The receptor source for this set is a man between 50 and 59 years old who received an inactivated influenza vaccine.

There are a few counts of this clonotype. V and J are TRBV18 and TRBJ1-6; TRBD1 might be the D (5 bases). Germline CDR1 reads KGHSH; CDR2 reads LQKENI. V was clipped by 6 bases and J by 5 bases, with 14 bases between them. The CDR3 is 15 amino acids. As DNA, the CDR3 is TGTGCCAGCTCGCTCGGGGACGGTAATAATTCACCCCTCCACTTT. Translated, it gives CASSLGDGNNSPLHF.

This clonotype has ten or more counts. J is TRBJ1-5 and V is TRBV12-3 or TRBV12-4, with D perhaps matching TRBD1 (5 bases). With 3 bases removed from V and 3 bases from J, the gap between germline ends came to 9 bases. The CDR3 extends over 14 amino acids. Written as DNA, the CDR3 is TGTGCCAGCAGTTTGGGTGGACACAATCAGCCCCAGCATTTT. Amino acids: CASSLGGHNQPQHF.

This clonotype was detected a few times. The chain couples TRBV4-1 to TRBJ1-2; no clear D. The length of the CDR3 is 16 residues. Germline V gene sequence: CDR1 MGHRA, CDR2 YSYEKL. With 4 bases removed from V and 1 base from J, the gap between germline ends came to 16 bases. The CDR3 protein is CASSLTFNTNNYGYTF. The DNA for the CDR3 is TGCGCCAGCAGCCTAACATTTAACACAAATAACTATGGCTACACCTTC.

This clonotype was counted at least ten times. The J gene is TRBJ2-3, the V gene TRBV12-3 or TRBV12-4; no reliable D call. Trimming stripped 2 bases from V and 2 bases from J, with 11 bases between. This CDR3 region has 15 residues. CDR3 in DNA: TGTGCCAGCAGTTTACAGTTAGGGCCCACAGATACGCAGTATTTT. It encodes CASSLQLGPTDTQYF.

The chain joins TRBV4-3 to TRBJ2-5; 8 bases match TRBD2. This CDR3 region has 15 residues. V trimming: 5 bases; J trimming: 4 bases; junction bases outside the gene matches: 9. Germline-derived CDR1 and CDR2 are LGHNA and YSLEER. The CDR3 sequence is CASSRSGGVGETQYF. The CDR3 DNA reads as TGCGCCAGCAGCAGATCGGGGGGGGTAGGAGAGACCCAGTACTTC.

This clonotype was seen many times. The CDR3 DNA reads as TGCGCCAGCAGCCGTACTAGCACAGATACGCAGTATTTT. It specifies CASSRTSTDTQYF. V is TRBV5-1 and J is TRBJ2-3; no definite D call. The CDR3 extends over 13 amino acids. Germline CDR1 is SGHRS and CDR2 is YFSETQ. V was shortened by 4 bases and J by 0 bases, with 6 bases between the two germline ends.

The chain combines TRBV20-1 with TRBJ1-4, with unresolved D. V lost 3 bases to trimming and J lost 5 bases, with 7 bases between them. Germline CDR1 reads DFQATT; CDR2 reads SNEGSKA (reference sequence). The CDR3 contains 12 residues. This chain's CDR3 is CSASHGNEKLFF. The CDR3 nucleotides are TGCAGTGCTAGTCACGGAAATGAAAAACTGTTTTTT.

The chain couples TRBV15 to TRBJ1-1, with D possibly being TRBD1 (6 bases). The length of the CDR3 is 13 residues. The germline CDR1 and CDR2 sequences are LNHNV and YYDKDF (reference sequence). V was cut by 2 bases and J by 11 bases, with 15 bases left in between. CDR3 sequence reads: CATSRKQGGKAFF. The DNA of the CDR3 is TGTGCCACCAGCAGAAAACAGGGAGGGAAGGCTTTCTTT.

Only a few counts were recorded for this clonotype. CDR3: CASSQANTGAYNEQFF. The CDR3 coding sequence is TGTGCCAGCAGCCAGGCCAATACAGGGGCCTACAATGAGCAGTTCTTC. The rearrangement joins TRBV4-2 to TRBJ2-1, with 7 bases that match TRBD1. V lost 3 bases and J lost 2; bases outside the gene matches: 7. This CDR3 contains 16 residues. The germline V gene encodes CDR1 LGHNA and CDR2 YNFKEQ.

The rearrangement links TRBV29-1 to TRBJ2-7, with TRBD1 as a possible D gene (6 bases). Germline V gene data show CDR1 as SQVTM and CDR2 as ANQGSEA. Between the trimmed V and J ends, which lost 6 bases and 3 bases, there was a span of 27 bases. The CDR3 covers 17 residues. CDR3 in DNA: TGCAGCGTCGCCCGGGCCGGACAGACCTTAAAGGGCTACGAGCAGTACTTC. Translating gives CSVARAGQTLKGYEQYF.

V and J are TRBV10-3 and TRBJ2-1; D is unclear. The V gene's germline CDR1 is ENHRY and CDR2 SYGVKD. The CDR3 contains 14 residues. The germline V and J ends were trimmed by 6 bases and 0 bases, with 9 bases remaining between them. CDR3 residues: CAIRGQSSYNEQFF. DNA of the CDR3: TGTGCCATCAGAGGCCAGAGCTCCTACAATGAGCAGTTCTTC.

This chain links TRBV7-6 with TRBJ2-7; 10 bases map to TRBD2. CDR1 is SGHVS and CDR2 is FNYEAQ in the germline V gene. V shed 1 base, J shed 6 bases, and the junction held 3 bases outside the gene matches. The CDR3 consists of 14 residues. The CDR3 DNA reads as TGTGCCAGCAGCTTAGAATTAGCGGGAGGCGAGCAGTACTTC. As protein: CASSLELAGGEQYF.

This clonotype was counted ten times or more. The CDR3 DNA is TGCAGCGCTACGACAGGGTCATACACTGAAGCTTTCTTT. Its protein product is CSATTGSYTEAFF. V usage is TRBV29-1 and J usage is TRBJ1-1, with 7 positions matching TRBD1. The V segment lost 7 bases and the J segment 3 bases; nucleotides outside the gene matches: 8. This CDR3 is built from 13 residues. Germline CDR1 reads SQVTM; CDR2 reads ANQGSEA.

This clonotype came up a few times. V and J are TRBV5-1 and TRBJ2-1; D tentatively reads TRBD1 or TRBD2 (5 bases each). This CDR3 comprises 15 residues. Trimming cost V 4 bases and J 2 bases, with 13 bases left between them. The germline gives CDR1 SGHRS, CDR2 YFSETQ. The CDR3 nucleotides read TGCGCCAGCAGCGTAGGGACGGCCCCCTACAATGAGCAGTTCTTC. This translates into CASSVGTAPYNEQFF.

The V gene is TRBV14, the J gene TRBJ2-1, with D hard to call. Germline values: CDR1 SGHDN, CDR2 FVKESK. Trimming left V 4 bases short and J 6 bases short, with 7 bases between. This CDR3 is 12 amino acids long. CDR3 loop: CASSRFINEQFF. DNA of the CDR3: TGTGCCAGCAGCCGCTTTATCAATGAGCAGTTCTTC. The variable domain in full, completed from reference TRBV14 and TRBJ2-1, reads EAGVTQFPSHSVIEKGQTVTLRCDPISGHDNLYWYRRVMGKEIKFLLHFVKESKQDESGMPNNRFLAERTGGTYSTLKVQPAELEDSGVYFCASSRFINEQFFGPGTRLTVL.

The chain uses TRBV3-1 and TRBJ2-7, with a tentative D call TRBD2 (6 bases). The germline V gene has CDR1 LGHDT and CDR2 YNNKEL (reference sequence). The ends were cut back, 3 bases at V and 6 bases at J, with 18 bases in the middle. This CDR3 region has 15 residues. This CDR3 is CASSQRAGRVSEQYF. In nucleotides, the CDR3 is TGTGCCAGCAGCCAGAGGGCGGGGAGAGTATCCGAGCAGTACTTC.

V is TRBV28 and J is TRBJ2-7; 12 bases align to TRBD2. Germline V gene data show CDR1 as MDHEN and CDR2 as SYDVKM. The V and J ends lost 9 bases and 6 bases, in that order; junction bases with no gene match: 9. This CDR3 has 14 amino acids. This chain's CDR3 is CASPPGLAGFEQYF. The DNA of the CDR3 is TGTGCCAGTCCTCCGGGACTAGCGGGTTTCGAGCAGTACTTC. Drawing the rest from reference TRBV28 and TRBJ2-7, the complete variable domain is DVKVTQSSRYLVKRTGEKVFLECVQDMDHENMFWYRQDPGLGLRLIYFSYDVKMKEKGDIPEGYSVSREKKERFSLILESASTNQTSMYLCASPPGLAGFEQYFGPGTRLTVT.

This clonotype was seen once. As DNA, the CDR3 is TGCGCCAGCAGTTACCAGGGGTCGTTTGAAAAACTGTTTTTT. It translates to CASSYQGSFEKLFF. The J gene is TRBJ1-4, the V gene TRBV5-1; the D gene is possibly TRBD1 (6 bases). Between the trimmed V and J ends, which lost 5 bases and 7 bases, there was a span of 15 bases. The length of the CDR3 is 14 residues. Germline CDR1 and CDR2: SGHRS and YFSETQ.